The text below deals with one T cell receptor beta chain. The target antigen is unknown. The PCR used 60 Vbeta and 13 Jbeta primers. The repertoire was sequenced with immunoSEQ multiplex PCR; TCRdb's copy has only in-frame clones and lacks some. The sample yields around 120,000 clones, 60% to 85% seen once. CDR1 is MDHEN and CDR2 is SYDVKM in the germline V gene. The V gene lost 6 bases and the J gene lost 9 bases, with 10 bases spanning the gap. CDR3 length equals 11 residues. The data derive from a study of cytomegalovirus exposure and HLA in healthy donors. Study-wide points: In an earlier analysis, most TCR beta V segments were productive about 87% or about 30% of the time.

The clonotype was recovered from a woman in her thirties or forties in good health and CMV-seronegative. The chain uses TRBV28 and TRBJ2-3, with D possibly being TRBD2 (5 bases). Sequenced sample: PBMCs. CDR3 protein: CASSPTRTQYF. The CDR3 DNA reads TGTGCCAGCAGCCCCACTAGAACGCAGTATTTT.